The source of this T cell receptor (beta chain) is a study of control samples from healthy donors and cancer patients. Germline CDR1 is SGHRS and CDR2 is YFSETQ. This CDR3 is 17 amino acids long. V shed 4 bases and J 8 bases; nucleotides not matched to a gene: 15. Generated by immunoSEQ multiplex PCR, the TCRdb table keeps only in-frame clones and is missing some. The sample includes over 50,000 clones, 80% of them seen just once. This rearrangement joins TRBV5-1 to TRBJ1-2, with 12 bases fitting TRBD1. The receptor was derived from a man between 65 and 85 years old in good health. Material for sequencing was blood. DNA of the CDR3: TGCGCCAGCAGCAGCGGGCTAGGGACAGGGGGCGCGAGGGGCTACACCTTC. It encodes CASSSGLGTGGARGYTF. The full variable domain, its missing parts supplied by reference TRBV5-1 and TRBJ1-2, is KAGVTQTPRYLIKTRGQQVTLSCSPISGHRSVSWYQQTPGQGLQFLFEYFSETQRNKGNFPGRFSGRQFSNSRSEMNVSTLELGDSALYLCASSSGLGTGGARGYTFGSGTRLTVV.